What follows are 23 T cell receptor beta chains derived from one specimen sequenced in a study of spatial heterogeneity in lung cancer. Described time point: blood at routine non-recurrence follow-up after resection. Sequencing covered unsorted whole RNA taken from tumor, nontumor lung or frozen PBMC. TCRdb re-called the 5' RACE reads with MiXCR, one entry per CDR3 protein. Here the sample spans some 54,000 distinct CDR3 sequences, less than 9.5% being singletons. The sample in question was PBMCs, obtained at follow-up. The origin of the receptors is a female donor with early-stage non-small cell lung cancer.

This clonotype was seen a handful of times. The chain is built from TRBV7-2 and TRBJ1-2; 10 bases agree with TRBD1. J lost 7 bases, V lost 6 bases, and 8 bases had no gene match. The CDR3 is 14 residues long. Germline V CDR1 and CDR2: SGHTA, FQGNSA. CDR3 sequence reads: CASRPGQGLGGYTF. For the CDR3, the DNA is TGTGCCAGCAGACCGGGACAGGGGCTCGGTGGCTACACCTTC.

V and J are TRBV13 and TRBJ2-1; 14 nucleotides align to TRBD2. Per germline, CDR1 PRHDT and CDR2 FYEKMQ (reference sequence). With V trimmed by 5 bases and J by 4 bases, 7 bases remained unmatched. The CDR3 extends over 17 amino acids. The CDR3 coding sequence is TGTGCCAGCAGCCTCGGACTAGCGGGGGGCCAGTACAATGAGCAGTTCTTC. It is translated as CASSLGLAGGQYNEQFF.

This clonotype was found many times. The chain links TRBV12-3 or TRBV12-4 to TRBJ2-5; 9 bases map to TRBD1. CDR3 length: 14 residues. After removal of 6 bases from V and 5 bases from J, the junction contained 7 bases not matched to a gene. The CDR3 DNA follows: TGTGCCAGCAGGAAACAGGGGGCCGGGGAGACCCAGTACTTC. Its translation is CASRKQGAGETQYF.

The chain links TRBV6-1 to TRBJ1-4; TRBD1 agrees at 7 bases. With 6 bases clipped from V and 3 bases from J, the junction kept 4 bases outside the gene matches. This CDR3 comprises 14 residues. Germline loops: CDR1 MNHNS, CDR2 SASEGT. The CDR3 reads CASRKTGSNEKLFF. The CDR3 region has the DNA TGTGCCAGCAGAAAGACAGGGTCTAATGAAAAACTGTTTTTT.

In this sample, this clonotype turned up many times. The chain uses TRBV7-9 and TRBJ1-3; unclear D gene. The V and J ends lost 5 bases and 2 bases respectively, with 7 bases between them. CDR3 size: 13 residues. Germline assignment: CDR1 SEHNR and CDR2 FQNEAQ (reference sequence). As DNA, the CDR3 is TGTGCCAGCAGCGGGTTGACTGGAAACACCATATATTTT. Protein product: CASSGLTGNTIYF.

Many counts were recorded for this clonotype. CDR3 protein: CASSTYRGTSGVPRDQYF. In DNA form, the CDR3 reads TGCGCCAGCAGCACATACCGAGGGACTAGCGGGGTCCCAAGGGACCAGTACTTC. V is TRBV5-1 and J is TRBJ2-5, with TRBD2 matching 13 bases. The CDR3 is 18 residues long. In germline, CDR1 is SGHRS, CDR2 YFSETQ. V was pared by 4 bases and J by 10 bases, with 19 bases of the junction left unmatched.

This clonotype was observed many times. This rearrangement joins TRBV6-2 or TRBV6-3 to TRBJ2-2, with D perhaps TRBD1 (6 bases). Germline values: CDR1 MNHEY, CDR2 SVGEGT. The CDR3 runs to 15 residues. Trimming took 1 base from V and 7 from J, leaving 13 bases between them. CDR3 sequence (DNA): TGTGCCAGCAGTTACTTGTTGGGGGCTGACGGGGAGCTGTTTTTT. The encoded protein is CASSYLLGADGELFF.

Turning to this clonotype: A much larger clone is a single base away; this may be a read error. A read error is likely, as this CDR3 ends without the conserved phenylalanine or tryptophan. The chain combines TRBV7-2 with TRBJ2-3, with 7 positions matching TRBD1. From germline, CDR1 is SGHTA and CDR2 FQGNSA. The V gene end was trimmed by 4 bases and the J gene end by 0 bases; junction bases not matched to a gene: 4. This CDR3 has 15 amino acids. The CDR3 DNA reads TGTGCCAGCAGCTCCCGGGACAGTAGCACAGATACGCAGTATTCT. This codes for CASSSRDSSTDTQYS.

This clonotype was counted many times. The chain carries TRBV10-3 and TRBJ1-5, with TRBD1 matching 10 bases. The ends lost 9 bases at V and 5 bases at J; junction bases unmatched: 4. The length of the CDR3 is 13 residues. Germline V gene lookup returns CDR1 ENHRY and CDR2 SYGVKD. The DNA for the CDR3 is TGTGCCATTGGACAGGGGGAGGATCAGCCCCAGCATTTT. This sequence encodes CAIGQGEDQPQHF.

The sample holds a few counts of this clonotype. This chain joins TRBV14 and TRBJ2-2; the D call may be TRBD1 or TRBD2 (5 bases each). The CDR3 is 16 residues long. The germline gives CDR1 SGHDN, CDR2 FVKESK. V lost 4 bases and J 3 bases, leaving 15 bases between the germline ends. CDR3 region: CASSPYMGTDTGELFF. The CDR3 coding sequence is TGTGCCAGCAGCCCCTATATGGGGACCGACACCGGGGAGCTGTTTTTT.

J is TRBJ2-3 and V is TRBV11-3; perhaps TRBD1 as D (5 bases). The germline CDR1 and CDR2 sequences are SGHNT and YENEEA. The CDR3 extends over 14 amino acids. The V end lost 3 bases, the J end lost 0 bases, and 7 bases lay between the germline ends. Here the CDR3 reads CASSFRQSTDTQYF. The CDR3 nucleotides are TGTGCCAGCAGCTTCCGACAGAGCACAGATACGCAGTATTTT.

Only a few counts were recorded for this clonotype. This chain uses TRBV9 with TRBJ2-5; 7 nucleotides match TRBD2. Looked up from germline, CDR1 is SGDLS and CDR2 is YYNGEE. The length of the CDR3 is 16 residues. The V segment lost 0 bases and the J segment 1 base; nucleotides outside the gene matches: 6. The CDR3 nucleotides are TGTGCCAGCAGCGTAGGGGGAGGACTAGGCCAAGAGACCCAGTACTTC. Translated: CASSVGGGLGQETQYF.

The J gene is TRBJ1-4, the V gene TRBV6-1; 8 bases align to TRBD1. Losses at the gene ends were 6 bases for V and 7 bases for J; bases not matched to a gene: 7. The CDR3 spans 14 residues. Per the germline V gene, CDR1 is MNHNS and CDR2 is SASEGT. The CDR3 DNA reads TGTGCCAGCAGGAAAGACAGGGGAGGTGAAAAACTGTTTTTT. Protein product: CASRKDRGGEKLFF.

There are many counts of this clonotype. J is TRBJ2-7 and V is TRBV29-1, with D perhaps TRBD1 (5 bases). Germline loops: CDR1 SQVTM, CDR2 ANQGSEA. The CDR3 covers 11 residues. CDR3 nucleotides: TGCGGGGCGGACCGAGGTTACGAGCAGTACTTC. As protein: CGADRGYEQYF.

This clonotype has ten or more counts. This sequence joins TRBV6-5 and TRBJ1-6; 10 bases are a match to TRBD1. CDR1 is MNHEY, CDR2 SVGAGI, per germline. This CDR3 comprises 13 residues. V trimming: 7 bases; J trimming: 10 bases; junction bases outside the gene matches: 4. The CDR3 spells CASTGTGVSPLHF. As DNA, the CDR3 is TGTGCCAGCACTGGGACAGGGGTCTCACCCCTCCACTTT.

The chain couples TRBV10-3 to TRBJ1-1; no clear D gene. V lost 3 bases to trimming and J lost 0 bases, with 11 bases between them. Germline CDR1 and CDR2: ENHRY and SYGVKD. There are 15 residues in the CDR3. The CDR3 coding sequence is TGTGCCATCAGTGACCCGACCTACATGAACACTGAAGCTTTCTTT. This sequence encodes CAISDPTYMNTEAFF.

This clonotype was detected a few times. The chain recombines TRBV24-1 with TRBJ2-3; possible D gene TRBD2, 5 bases. Trimming shortened V by 7 bases and J by 2 bases, and 9 bases separated the two germline ends. Germline V CDR1 and CDR2: KGHDR, SFDVKD. The CDR3 spans 13 residues. Written as DNA, the CDR3 is TGTGCCACCAGGGGGAGAATCACAGATACGCAGTATTTT. It specifies CATRGRITDTQYF.

This clonotype was observed a handful of times. The V and J genes are TRBV5-1 and TRBJ2-7; 9 positions match TRBD1. Germline V CDR1 and CDR2: SGHRS, YFSETQ. The CDR3 loop spans 13 amino acids. Unmatched junction bases numbered 5, after V lost 4 bases and J lost 6 bases. The DNA for the CDR3 is TGCGCCAGCAGCGTGGGACAGGGCGGCGAGCAGTACTTC. The encoded protein is CASSVGQGGEQYF. The full variable domain, in which reference TRBV5-1 and TRBJ2-7 provide the parts outside the CDR3, is KAGVTQTPRYLIKTRGQQVTLSCSPISGHRSVSWYQQTPGQGLQFLFEYFSETQRNKGNFPGRFSGRQFSNSRSEMNVSTLELGDSALYLCASSVGQGGEQYFGPGTRLTVT.

This clonotype was picked up many times. V and J are TRBV20-1 and TRBJ1-2, with D possibly matching TRBD1 (5 bases). The V end lost 4 bases, the J end lost 6 bases, and 9 bases lay between the germline ends. CDR1 and CDR2 from the germline V gene are DFQATT and SNEGSKA (reference sequence). The length of the CDR3 is 11 residues. The CDR3 DNA reads TGCAGTGCTAAACAGGTGGATGGCTACACCTTC. It is translated as CSAKQVDGYTF.

The chain uses TRBV7-2 and TRBJ2-7; perhaps TRBD2 as D (5 bases). In germline, CDR1 is SGHTA, CDR2 FQGNSA. V was cut by 1 base and J by 6 bases, with 16 bases left in between. CDR3 size: 15 residues. In DNA form, the CDR3 reads TGTGCCAGCAGCTTAGAGGGAGTCCCAAGTCTCGAGCAGTACTTC. Its translation is CASSLEGVPSLEQYF.

The chain carries TRBV3-1 and TRBJ1-2; weak D call: TRBD1 (6 bases). The ends were cut back, 1 base at V and 4 bases at J, with 10 bases in the middle. The CDR3 sequence is 14 residues long. Germline V gives CDR1 LGHDT, CDR2 YNNKEL (reference sequence). CDR3 loop: CASSQGGGPYGYTF. CDR3 DNA sequence: TGTGCCAGCAGCCAAGGCGGGGGGCCCTATGGCTACACCTTC. Together with reference TRBV3-1 and TRBJ1-2, the CDR3 gives the full variable domain: DTAVSQTPKYLVTQMGNDKSIKCEQNLGHDTMYWYKQDSKKFLKIMFSYNNKELIINETVPNRFSPKSPDKAHLNLHINSLELGDSAVYFCASSQGGGPYGYTFGSGTRLTVV.

At least ten counts were recorded for this clonotype. This rearrangement joins TRBV5-1 to TRBJ1-4; TRBD1 matches at 9 bases. The V gene's germline CDR1 is SGHRS and CDR2 YFSETQ. The CDR3 is 14 residues long. J was trimmed by 6 bases and V by 3 bases; bases with no gene match: 3. CDR3 protein: CASSSRTGDEKLFF. CDR3 coding DNA: TGCGCCAGCAGCTCGAGGACAGGGGATGAAAAACTGTTTTTT.

This clonotype was recorded at least ten times. The chain is built from TRBV3-1 and TRBJ1-1; D is unresolved. The V gene's germline CDR1 is LGHDT and CDR2 YNNKEL (reference sequence). V was shortened by 4 bases and J by 1 base, with 10 bases between the two germline ends. The CDR3 contains 14 residues. CDR3: CASSRDTGNTEAFF. The CDR3 DNA reads TGTGCCAGCAGCCGAGACACCGGGAACACTGAAGCTTTCTTT. The full variable domain, completed using reference TRBV3-1 and TRBJ1-1, is DTAVSQTPKYLVTQMGNDKSIKCEQNLGHDTMYWYKQDSKKFLKIMFSYNNKELIINETVPNRFSPKSPDKAHLNLHINSLELGDSAVYFCASSRDTGNTEAFFGQGTRLTVV.